This paragraph reports one T cell receptor (beta chain). Its antigen specificity is not known. Nothing much larger sits one base from this clone, and base qualities are not available. The data belong to a study of blood T cell repertoires in COVID-19 (dated by TCRdb to about 2020). Some background on the complete study: The collaborator samples originated in the United States, Italy and Spain and spanned the acute and convalescent phases of COVID-19. The material from the prospective study consisted of cDNA or gDNA derived from T cells, B-cell-depleted T cells, or PBMCs. HLA class I and class II types, where available, came from metadata supplied by the sample provider rather than from assay-based typing. A freely available public database, intended as a resource for researchers studying the immune response to SARS-CoV-2, is where the repertoires were released. The samples were drawn from two sources: the first 160 participants of the ongoing ImmuneRACE study, and 950 to 1,500 subjects contributed by 6 global collaborators. The sample metadata nearly always contained a de-identified subject ID, COVID-19 status, age in years and sex. Subjects who had been exposed to COVID-19, were actively infected with it, or had recovered from it provided the deeply sampled blood TCRbeta repertoires that made up the dataset. What the study reported, not specific to this receptor: The amount of clinical and demographic metadata varied by source and participant and was provided uncurated.

The immunoSEQ Assay, a bias-controlled multiplex PCR, was used to amplify TCRbeta CDR3 regions from genomic DNA. The original pipeline was this. Within the assay, amplification of reference gene primers was used to estimate how many nucleated cells each sample contained. Sequence reads were collapsed and filtered to measure the absolute abundance of every unique TCRbeta CDR3 rearrangement. For each sample, productive Simpson clonality was calculated as the square root of Simpson's diversity index over productive rearrangements. The immuneACCESS repertoire file appears here via TCRdb, limited to in-frame rearrangements. These files lack a portion of the clones; in checked studies, under half of the deficit traces to unresolved V genes, and the cause of the others is not known. The V and J calls and clone size were taken over from that table, and D and trimming were inferred from the DNA. For this sample there are 240,000 or so clones; roughly four fifths appear just once. The ten largest clones capture roughly a tenth of the sample.

CDR1 MDHEN and CDR2 SYDVKM were looked up in the germline V gene. From its cysteine to its phenylalanine, the CDR3 spans 17 amino acids. The CDR3 DNA has 51 bases and is translated from base 1. From V the trimming removes 6 bases and from J it removes 0 bases, while the gene matches leave 10 bases of the junction unaccounted for. Whole blood was collected in K2EDTA tubes by collaborating institutions according to the institutions' own protocols. For TCRbeta analysis, collaborators shipped samples as frozen whole blood, isolated PBMCs, or DNA extracted from either of those sample types. The chain was built from TRBV28 and TRBJ1-5, and 8 junctional nucleotides match TRBD1. This receptor was identified in an elderly woman with acute or convalescent COVID-19. Sequencing was carried out using peripheral blood. The bases are TGTGCCAGCAGGAGCCAGGGGGCCGGTATTAGCAATCAGCCCCAGCATTTT. The translation is CASRSQGAGISNQPQHF.